Below, 24 T cell receptor beta chains from the same sample are listed, as sequenced in a study of shared clonotypes between healthy human individuals. Positive CCR7 selection of CD45RO-negative cells yielded the naive CD8 cells, and terminally differentiated effector memory CD45RA+ cells were excluded. Some clones are missing from TCRdb's copy, which holds only in-frame ones; the method was immunoSEQ multiplex PCR. This table has about 680,000 clones, about 91% appearing once. Sequencing was done on a sample of naive CD8+ T cells sorted from blood. Receptors originate from a man younger than 40 in good health.

This clone was seen once. J is TRBJ2-7 and V is TRBV27; D gene ambiguous. The CDR3 covers 15 residues. The germline V gene has CDR1 MNHEY and CDR2 SMNVEV (reference sequence). V lost 3 bases to trimming and J lost 0 bases, with 12 bases between them. CDR3 DNA sequence: TGTGCCAGCAGTTTTTTTCCGAAGAGCTCCTACGAGCAGTACTTC. This gives the protein CASSFFPKSSYEQYF.

This chain joins TRBV10-2 and TRBJ2-7; D is perhaps TRBD1 (5 bases). Trimming pared 4 bases from V and 0 bases from J, leaving 7 bases between. The CDR3 length is 13 residues. Germline assignment: CDR1 WSHSY and CDR2 SAAADI. In DNA form, the CDR3 reads TGCGCCAGCAGTGTGGGGCTCTCCTACGAGCAGTACTTC. Residues: CASSVGLSYEQYF.

The V call is TRBV7-8, the J call TRBJ2-1, with 8 positions matching TRBD2. The germline V gene encodes CDR1 SGHVS and CDR2 FQNEAQ. V was pared by 5 bases and J by 7 bases, with 10 bases of the junction left unmatched. The CDR3 is made up of 15 amino acids. As DNA, the CDR3 is TGTGCCAGCAGCCGCGCCAAGCGGGAGCGAAATGAGCAGTTCTTC. Amino acid sequence: CASSRAKRERNEQFF.

The chain joins TRBV9 to TRBJ2-4; 8 nucleotides match TRBD2. J lost 9 bases, V lost 0 bases, and 5 bases had no gene match. In germline, CDR1 is SGDLS, CDR2 YYNGEE. The CDR3 contains 14 residues. This CDR3 is CASSVDAGGFIQYF. In nucleotides, the CDR3 is TGTGCCAGCAGCGTAGACGCGGGAGGTTTCATTCAGTACTTC.

The chain links TRBV5-8 to TRBJ2-7; tentatively, D is TRBD2 (6 bases). Trimming took off 0 bases at V and 0 bases at J, with 13 bases between the two ends. The CDR3 has 16 amino acids. In germline, CDR1 is SGHTS, CDR2 YDEGEE. CDR3 sequence: CASSLAGGLVSYEQYF. For the CDR3, the DNA is TGTGCCAGCAGCTTGGCCGGGGGACTGGTCTCCTACGAGCAGTACTTC.

V is TRBV10-2 and J is TRBJ2-1; D call uncertain. Germline V gene sequence: CDR1 WSHSY, CDR2 SAAADI. The V gene lost 4 bases and the J gene lost 0 bases, with 7 bases spanning the gap. The CDR3 is 14 amino acids. The DNA of the CDR3 is TGCGCCAGCAGTGGTGGAGTCTCCTACAATGAGCAGTTCTTC. Translation gives CASSGGVSYNEQFF.

The rearrangement joins TRBV29-1 to TRBJ2-5; 9 bases align to TRBD2. The trim removed 4 bases at V and 4 bases at J, leaving 7 bases unmatched. This CDR3 has 14 amino acids. CDR1 and CDR2 (germline): SQVTM, ANQGSEA. The CDR3 DNA sequence: TGCAGCGTTGTCAGGCGGGAGGGCCCAGAGACCCAGTACTTC. The encoded protein is CSVVRREGPETQYF.

This clone was counted a single time. Other DNA sequences in this sample translate to the same CDR3. The genes are TRBV7-9 and TRBJ2-2; D may be TRBD2 (5 bases). Trimming removed 3 bases at V and 3 bases at J, with 11 bases between. The CDR3 is 15 residues long. CDR1 and CDR2 (germline): SEHNR, FQNEAQ (reference sequence). CDR3 residues: CASSFTGSDTGELFF. CDR3 sequence (DNA): TGTGCCAGCAGCTTCACTGGGAGCGACACCGGGGAGCTGTTTTTT.

V usage is TRBV9 and J usage is TRBJ2-2; D unresolved. The CDR3 is 14 residues long. Trimming stripped 4 bases from V and 2 bases from J, with 9 bases between. Germline loops: CDR1 SGDLS, CDR2 YYNGEE. DNA of the CDR3: TGTGCCAGCAGCCCCTGGGTCAACACCGGGGAGCTGTTTTTT. As protein: CASSPWVNTGELFF.

This rearrangement joins TRBV15 to TRBJ1-1, with D possibly being TRBD1 (6 bases). V shed 4 bases and J shed 1 base, with 10 bases lying between them. Germline V gives CDR1 LNHNV, CDR2 YYDKDF (reference sequence). The CDR3 spans 14 residues. Written as DNA, the CDR3 is TGTGCCACCAGCACCGGGACACCGAACACTGAAGCTTTCTTT. Residues: CATSTGTPNTEAFF.

CDR3 DNA: TGCGCCAGCAGCCAAGATTGGGGGACTTCGGCCAATGAGCAGTTCTTC. Protein product: CASSQDWGTSANEQFF. The rearrangement links TRBV4-3 to TRBJ2-1; D might be TRBD2 (6 bases). Per the germline V gene, CDR1 is LGHNA and CDR2 is YSLEER. Trimming shortened V by 0 bases and J by 6 bases, and 15 bases separated the two germline ends. The CDR3 loop spans 16 amino acids.

The chain carries TRBV13 and TRBJ2-1; D remains ambiguous. There are 13 residues in the CDR3. Germline CDR1 and CDR2: PRHDT and FYEKMQ (reference sequence). The V end was cut by 0 bases, the J end by 7 bases, with 7 bases between. CDR3 sequence reads: CASSLGSSNEQFF. CDR3 in DNA: TGTGCCAGCAGCTTAGGATCCAGTAATGAGCAGTTCTTC.

The chain recombines TRBV2 with TRBJ1-1, with D uncertain. The germline V and J ends were trimmed by 3 bases and 2 bases, with 10 bases remaining between them. CDR1 and CDR2 (germline): SNHLY, FYNNEI. CDR3 size: 14 residues. The CDR3 DNA sequence: TGTGCCAGCAGTGATCCGGTGGATAACACTGAAGCTTTCTTT. Translation gives CASSDPVDNTEAFF.

The chain combines TRBV5-4 with TRBJ2-3, with D perhaps TRBD2 (6 bases). Per the germline V gene, CDR1 is SGHNT and CDR2 is YYREEE (reference sequence). The CDR3 runs to 12 residues. Deletions cut 4 bases from V and 6 bases from J, with 9 bases between. The CDR3 nucleotides read TGTGCCAGCAGCGGCAGCGGGGATACGCAGTATTTT. Encoded protein: CASSGSGDTQYF.

The gene calls are TRBV6-6 and TRBJ2-1; no reliable D call. The CDR3 contains 10 residues. Germline CDR1 and CDR2: MNHNY and SVGAGI (reference sequence). With 6 bases removed from V and 7 bases from J, the gap between germline ends came to 4 bases. CDR3 nucleotides: TGTGCCAGCAGCCTGAATGAGCAGTTCTTC. Its protein product is CASSLNEQFF.

This clone was seen just once. The V call is TRBV28, the J call TRBJ1-5; D is unclear. Germline CDR1 reads MDHEN; CDR2 reads SYDVKM. V lost 5 bases to trimming and J lost 5 bases, with 7 bases between them. This CDR3 is built from 12 residues. CDR3 residues: CASSPPDQPQHF. The CDR3 DNA follows: TGTGCCAGCAGTCCCCCTGATCAGCCCCAGCATTTT.

This clone occurred once. The chain is built from TRBV6-5 and TRBJ2-1; 8 nucleotides line up with TRBD1. Losses at the gene ends were 4 bases for V and 9 bases for J; bases not matched to a gene: 5. The CDR3 is made up of 13 amino acids. The germline gives CDR1 MNHEY, CDR2 SVGAGI. For the CDR3, the DNA is TGTGCCAGCAGTTCAGGGGGCTCGGGTGAGCAGTTCTTC. This gives the protein CASSSGGSGEQFF.

This clone was observed once. The chain employs TRBV14 and TRBJ1-2; no clear D. Trimming pared 1 base from V and 7 bases from J, leaving 10 bases between. Germline CDR1 reads SGHDN; CDR2 reads FVKESK. This CDR3 region has 13 residues. For the CDR3, the DNA is TGTGCCAGCAGCCAAGTACGTTTGGGTGGCTACACCTTC. Translated: CASSQVRLGGYTF.

The genes are TRBV28 and TRBJ2-7; D gene unclear. Trimming took 3 bases from V and 7 from J, leaving 22 bases between them. Per germline, CDR1 MDHEN and CDR2 SYDVKM. This CDR3 is 16 amino acids long. The CDR3, as DNA: TGTGCCAGCAGTTTTCCTTCCGGCCTAGAACTCAGGGAGCAGTACTTC. As protein: CASSFPSGLELREQYF.

This clone was detected a few times. The rearrangement joins TRBV2 to TRBJ1-4, with D possibly TRBD1 on 5 matching bases. The CDR3 contains 16 residues. From germline, CDR1 is SNHLY and CDR2 FYNNEI. Trimming pared 5 bases from V and 8 bases from J, leaving 21 bases between. The CDR3 DNA follows: TGTGCCAGCAGTACCCTCGGGACCCCGGATTTCGAAAAACTGTTTTTT. This encodes CASSTLGTPDFEKLFF.

This chain uses TRBV2 with TRBJ1-4, with a tentative D call TRBD1 (5 bases). The CDR3 covers 16 residues. Germline CDR1 reads SNHLY; CDR2 reads FYNNEI. The V end was cut by 4 bases, the J end by 8 bases, with 20 bases between. CDR3 in DNA: TGTGCCAGCAGTGGAACAAAAACGAAGGGGTGGGAAAAACTGTTTTTT. Amino acids: CASSGTKTKGWEKLFF.

The V gene is TRBV7-2, the J gene TRBJ2-2, with 8 nucleotides matching TRBD2. The germline gives CDR1 SGHTA, CDR2 FQGNSA. The CDR3 extends over 16 amino acids. Trimming took 5 bases from V and 5 from J; bases not matched to a gene: 10. The DNA for the CDR3 is TGTGCCAGCAGCCCTAGAAGCGGGAGTCTTACCGGGGAGCTGTTTTTT. It yields the protein CASSPRSGSLTGELFF.

This clone was counted between two and nine times. V is TRBV19 and J is TRBJ1-5, with D unclear. Germline-derived CDR1 and CDR2 are LNHDA and SQIVND (reference sequence). The length of the CDR3 is 15 residues. With 7 bases removed from V and 0 bases from J, the gap between germline ends came to 13 bases. CDR3 sequence (DNA): TGTGCCAGTACCAGGACGGGAGATAGCAATCAGCCCCAGCATTTT. This codes for CASTRTGDSNQPQHF.

This chain uses TRBV27 with TRBJ1-5; D gene unclear. Germline assignment: CDR1 MNHEY and CDR2 SMNVEV (reference sequence). CDR3 size: 13 residues. The V gene lost 1 base and the J gene lost 7 bases, with 8 bases spanning the gap. The CDR3 sequence: CASSLYRRQPQHF. Here the CDR3 DNA reads TGTGCCAGCAGTTTATATCGACGGCAGCCCCAGCATTTT.